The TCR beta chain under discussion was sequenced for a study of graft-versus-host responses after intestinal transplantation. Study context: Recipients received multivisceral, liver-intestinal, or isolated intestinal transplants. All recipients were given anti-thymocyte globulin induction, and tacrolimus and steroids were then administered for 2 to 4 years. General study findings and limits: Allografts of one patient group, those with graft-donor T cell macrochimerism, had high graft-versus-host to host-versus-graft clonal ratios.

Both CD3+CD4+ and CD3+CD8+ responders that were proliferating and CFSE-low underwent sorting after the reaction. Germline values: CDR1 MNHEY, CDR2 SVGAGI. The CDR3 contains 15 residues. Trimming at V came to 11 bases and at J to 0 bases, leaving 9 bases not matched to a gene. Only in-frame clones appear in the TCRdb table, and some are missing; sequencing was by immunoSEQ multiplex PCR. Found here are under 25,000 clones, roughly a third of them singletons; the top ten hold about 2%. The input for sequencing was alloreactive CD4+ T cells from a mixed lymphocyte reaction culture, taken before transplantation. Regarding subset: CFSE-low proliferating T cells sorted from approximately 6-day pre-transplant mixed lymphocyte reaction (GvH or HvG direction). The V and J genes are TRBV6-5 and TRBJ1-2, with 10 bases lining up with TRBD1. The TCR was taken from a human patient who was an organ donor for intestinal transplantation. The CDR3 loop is CACRDRGSPNYGYTF. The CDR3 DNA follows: TGTGCCTGCCGGGACAGGGGATCTCCTAACTATGGCTACACCTTC.